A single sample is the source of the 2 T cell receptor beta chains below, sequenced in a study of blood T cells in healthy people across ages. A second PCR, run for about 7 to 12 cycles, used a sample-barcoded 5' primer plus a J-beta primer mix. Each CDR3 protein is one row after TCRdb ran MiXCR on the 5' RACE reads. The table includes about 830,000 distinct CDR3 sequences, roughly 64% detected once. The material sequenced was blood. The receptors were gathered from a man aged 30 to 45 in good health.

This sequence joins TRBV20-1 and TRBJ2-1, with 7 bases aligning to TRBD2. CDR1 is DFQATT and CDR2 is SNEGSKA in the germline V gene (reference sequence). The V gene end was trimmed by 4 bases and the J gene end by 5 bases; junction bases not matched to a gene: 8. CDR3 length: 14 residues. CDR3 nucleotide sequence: TGCAGTGCTACCCGAGGGGCGGGGGACAATGAGCAGTTCTTC. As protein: CSATRGAGDNEQFF.

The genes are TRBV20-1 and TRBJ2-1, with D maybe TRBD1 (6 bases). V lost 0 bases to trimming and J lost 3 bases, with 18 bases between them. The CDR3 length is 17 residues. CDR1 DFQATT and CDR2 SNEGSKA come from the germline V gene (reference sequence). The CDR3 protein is CSARDGRGQINYNEQFF. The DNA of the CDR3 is TGCAGTGCTAGAGATGGGCGAGGACAGATTAACTACAATGAGCAGTTCTTC.